The clone carrying this T cell receptor (beta chain) came up once. The sample is drawn from a study of blood T cell repertoires in COVID-19. Study-level information: Acute and convalescent COVID-19 samples came from the United States, Italy and Spain.

Original analysis: From reference gene primer amplification, estimates of nucleated cell counts were derived. Sequencing was performed with immunoSEQ multiplex PCR; in TCRdb, only in-frame clones are kept and a portion is missing. V, J and clone size are those of that table, while D and trimming were read from the DNA. The sample lists more than 300,000 clones; around 87% were seen once. Losses at the gene ends were 4 bases for V and 0 bases for J; bases not matched to a gene: 6. This CDR3 has 16 residues. The germline V gene encodes CDR1 MNHEY and CDR2 SVGEGT. Source material: peripheral blood. This chain connects TRBV6-2 or TRBV6-3 to TRBJ2-7, with TRBD2 identical over 10 bases. This sequence was found in a woman younger than 45 with COVID-19, enrolled during active disease. The CDR3 region has the DNA TGTGCCAGCAGTTCATCGGGACTAGCGCACTCCTACGAGCAGTACTTC. Encoded protein: CASSSSGLAHSYEQYF.